One sample yielded the 8 T cell receptor beta chains listed below, sequenced in a study of cytomegalovirus exposure and HLA in healthy donors. TCRdb keeps only in-frame clones here, not all; method: immunoSEQ multiplex PCR. The sample records 200,000 or so clones, about 80% being singletons. The source material was PBMCs. Receptor source: a young man in good health and CMV-seropositive.

This chain joins TRBV6-1 and TRBJ1-5; D is undetermined. CDR1 MNHNS and CDR2 SASEGT come from the germline V gene. The CDR3 totals 13 residues. Trimming removed 2 bases from V and 11 bases from J, with 13 bases in between. The CDR3 sequence: CASSESRFLAQHF. CDR3 sequence (DNA): TGTGCCAGCAGTGAATCGAGGTTTTTGGCCCAGCATTTT.

The chain carries TRBV7-9 and TRBJ2-7; 8 nucleotides agree with TRBD1. This CDR3 has 15 amino acids. CDR1 is SEHNR, CDR2 FQNEAQ, per germline (reference sequence). The V segment lost 5 bases and the J segment 5 bases; nucleotides outside the gene matches: 11. The CDR3 nucleotides are TGTGCCAGCAGCCCGTCTAGACAGGGGCAGGACGAGCAGTACTTC. It is translated as CASSPSRQGQDEQYF.

The gene calls are TRBV9 and TRBJ2-2; D uncertain. V lost 4 bases to trimming and J lost 2 bases, with 6 bases between them. The CDR3 covers 13 residues. The germline V gene has CDR1 SGDLS and CDR2 YYNGEE. The CDR3 coding sequence is TGTGCCAGCAGCCCTAGTAACACCGGGGAGCTGTTTTTT. Residues: CASSPSNTGELFF.

The rearrangement links TRBV30 to TRBJ1-5; the match to TRBD1 covers 10 bases. This CDR3 is 14 amino acids long. The junction had 0 bases not matched to a gene; V was cut back by 0 bases and J by 4 bases. CDR1 is GTSNPN, CDR2 SVGIG, per germline (reference sequence). CDR3 in amino acids: CAWSVGQGNQPQHF. The DNA of the CDR3 is TGTGCCTGGAGTGTGGGACAGGGGAATCAGCCCCAGCATTTT. Filled out from reference TRBV30 and TRBJ1-5, the complete variable domain reads SQTIHQWPATLVQPVGSPLSLECTVEGTSNPNLYWYRQAAGRGLQLLFYSVGIGQISSEVPQNLSASRPQDRQFILSSKKLLLSDSGFYLCAWSVGQGNQPQHFGDGTRLSIL.

This sequence joins TRBV21-1 and TRBJ1-2; TRBD1 is taken as the D call from the table, unchecked against the DNA. TRBV21-1 is flagged as a pseudogene. The CDR3 has 17 residues. CDR3 in DNA: TGTGCCAGCAGCCGTGGGGACAGGGGCCCGACCCTATGTGGCTACACCTTC. Amino acid sequence: CASSRGDRGPTLCGYTF.

The chain is built from TRBV20-1 and TRBJ1-2; D may be TRBD1 (5 bases). The CDR3 sequence is 11 residues long. V shed 6 bases and J shed 7 bases, with 12 bases lying between them. Germline values: CDR1 DFQATT, CDR2 SNEGSKA (reference sequence). In DNA form, the CDR3 reads TGCAGTGCCCCAGCCAGGGTTGGCTACACCTTC. Amino acids: CSAPARVGYTF.

The CDR3 here is CSVEGRGRVEQYF. The CDR3 nucleotides read TGCAGCGTTGAAGGGAGGGGGAGGGTCGAGCAGTACTTC. The V gene is TRBV29-1, the J gene TRBJ2-7, with D possibly TRBD2 on 7 matching bases. Germline-derived CDR1 and CDR2 are SQVTM and ANQGSEA. The ends were cut back, 1 base at V and 6 bases at J, with 13 bases in the middle. The CDR3 is 13 amino acids.

J is TRBJ2-5 and V is TRBV6-6, with a weak D call TRBD1 (6 bases). The CDR3 has 13 residues. CDR1 is MNHNY and CDR2 is SVGAGI in the germline V gene (reference sequence). Trimming removed 9 bases at V and 2 bases at J, with 13 bases between. The CDR3 loop is CARVGQLQETQYF. The CDR3, as DNA: TGTGCCAGGGTCGGACAGCTTCAAGAGACCCAGTACTTC.